This T cell receptor (beta chain) was observed in a study of T cell responses to AZD1222 COVID-19 vaccine. Study observations and caveats: Spike-specific TCR depth and breadth grew after two AZD1222 doses. Across spike, vaccine-associated CD4 TCRs were found, dominant at 160-218 and 743-854.

This clone occurred once. Its matching antigen is unknown. The V end lost 0 bases, the J end lost 1 base, and 11 bases lay between the germline ends. CDR3 length equals 16 residues. From germline, CDR1 is LGHNA and CDR2 YSLEER. Produced via immunoSEQ multiplex PCR; TCRdb's table is partial and in-frame only. The sample has around 95,000 clones; around 89% are singletons. The receptor was isolated from an adult in good health. The rearrangement links TRBV4-3 to TRBJ2-3; D perhaps matches TRBD1 (5 bases). The material was peripheral blood, obtained on day 0 of AZD1222 vaccination. The CDR3 nucleotides read TGCGCCAGCAGCCAAGATACTGGCAGGGGCACAGATACGCAGTATTTT. It is translated as CASSQDTGRGTDTQYF.